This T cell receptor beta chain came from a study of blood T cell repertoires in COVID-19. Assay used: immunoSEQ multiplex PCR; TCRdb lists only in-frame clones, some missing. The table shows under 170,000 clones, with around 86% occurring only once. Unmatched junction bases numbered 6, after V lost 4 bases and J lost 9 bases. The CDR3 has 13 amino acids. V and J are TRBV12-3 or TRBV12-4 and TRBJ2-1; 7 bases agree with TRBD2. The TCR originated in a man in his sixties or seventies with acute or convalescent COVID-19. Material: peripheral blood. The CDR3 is CASSWEGISEQFF. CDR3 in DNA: TGTGCCAGCAGTTGGGAGGGTATAAGTGAGCAGTTCTTC.